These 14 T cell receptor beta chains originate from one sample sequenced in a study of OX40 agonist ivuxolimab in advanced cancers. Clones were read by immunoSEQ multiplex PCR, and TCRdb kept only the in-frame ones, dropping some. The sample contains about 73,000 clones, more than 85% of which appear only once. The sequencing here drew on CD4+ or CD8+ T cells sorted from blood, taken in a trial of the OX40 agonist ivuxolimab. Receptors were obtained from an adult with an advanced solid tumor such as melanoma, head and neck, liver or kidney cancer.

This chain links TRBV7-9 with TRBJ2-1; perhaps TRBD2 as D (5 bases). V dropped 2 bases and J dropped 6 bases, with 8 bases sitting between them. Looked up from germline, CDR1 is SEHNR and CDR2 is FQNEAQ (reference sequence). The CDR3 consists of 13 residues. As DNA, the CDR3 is TGTGCCAGCAGCTTATTCACTAGCAATGAGCAGTTCTTC. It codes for CASSLFTSNEQFF.

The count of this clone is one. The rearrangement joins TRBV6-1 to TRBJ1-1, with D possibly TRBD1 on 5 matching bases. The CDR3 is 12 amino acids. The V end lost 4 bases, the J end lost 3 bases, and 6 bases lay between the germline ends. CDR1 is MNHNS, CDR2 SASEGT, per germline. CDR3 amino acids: CASSAGYTEAFF. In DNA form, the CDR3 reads TGTGCCAGCAGTGCAGGGTACACTGAAGCTTTCTTT.

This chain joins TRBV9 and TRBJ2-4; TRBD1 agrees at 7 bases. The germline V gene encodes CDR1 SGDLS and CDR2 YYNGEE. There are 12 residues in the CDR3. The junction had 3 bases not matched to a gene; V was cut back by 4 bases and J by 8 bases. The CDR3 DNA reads TGTGCCAGCAGCTTCCAGGGGGACATTCAGTACTTC. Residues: CASSFQGDIQYF.

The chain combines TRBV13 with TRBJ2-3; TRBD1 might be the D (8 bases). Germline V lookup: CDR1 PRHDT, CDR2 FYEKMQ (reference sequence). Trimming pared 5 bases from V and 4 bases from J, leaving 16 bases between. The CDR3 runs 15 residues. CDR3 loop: CASSPGGQGSDTQYF. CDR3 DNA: TGTGCCAGCAGCCCGGGAGGACAGGGATCAGATACGCAGTATTTT.

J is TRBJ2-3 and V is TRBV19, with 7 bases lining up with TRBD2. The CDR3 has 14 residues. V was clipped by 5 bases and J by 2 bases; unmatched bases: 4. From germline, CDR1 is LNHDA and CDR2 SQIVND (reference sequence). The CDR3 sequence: CASSAGDPTDTQYF. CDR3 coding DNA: TGTGCCAGTAGTGCGGGGGACCCCACAGATACGCAGTATTTT. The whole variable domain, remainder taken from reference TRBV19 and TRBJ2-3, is DGGITQSPKYLFRKEGQNVTLSCEQNLNHDAMYWYRQDPGQGLRLIYYSQIVNDFQKGDIAEGYSVSREKKESFPLTVTSAQKNPTAFYLCASSAGDPTDTQYFGPGTRLTVL.

This CDR3 is CASSMGQGMSEAFF. DNA of the CDR3: TGTGCCAGCAGCATGGGACAGGGGATGAGTGAAGCTTTCTTT. V and J are TRBV6-5 and TRBJ1-1; TRBD1 aligns across 10 bases. Germline V CDR1 and CDR2: MNHEY, SVGAGI. The CDR3 is 14 residues long. V gave up 6 bases and J gave up 7 bases; unmatched junction bases: 8.

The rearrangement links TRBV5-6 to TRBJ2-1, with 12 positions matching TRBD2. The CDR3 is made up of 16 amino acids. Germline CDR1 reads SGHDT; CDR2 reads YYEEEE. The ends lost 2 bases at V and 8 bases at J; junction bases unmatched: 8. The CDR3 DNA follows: TGTGCCAGCAGCTTATGGCTAGCGGGGGGGCTCCATGAGCAGTTCTTC. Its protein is CASSLWLAGGLHEQFF.

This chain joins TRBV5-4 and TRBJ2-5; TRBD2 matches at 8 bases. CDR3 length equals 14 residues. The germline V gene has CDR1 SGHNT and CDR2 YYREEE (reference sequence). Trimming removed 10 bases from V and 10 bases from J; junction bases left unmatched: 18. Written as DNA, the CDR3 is TGTGCCCAATCCGGCGGGGGGCCTGGCGGGGACCAGTACTTC. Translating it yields CAQSGGGPGGDQYF.

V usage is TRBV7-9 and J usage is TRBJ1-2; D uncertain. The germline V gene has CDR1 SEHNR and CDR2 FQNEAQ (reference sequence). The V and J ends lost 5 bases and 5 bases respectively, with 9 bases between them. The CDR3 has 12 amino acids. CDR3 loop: CASSPPLYGYTF. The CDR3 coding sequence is TGTGCCAGCAGCCCCCCCCTGTATGGCTACACCTTC. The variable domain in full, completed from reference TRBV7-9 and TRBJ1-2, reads DTGVSQNPRHKITKRGQNVTFRCDPISEHNRLYWYRQTLGQGPEFLTYFQNEAQLEKSRLLSDRFSAERPKGSFSTLEIQRTEQGDSAMYLCASSPPLYGYTFGSGTRLTVV.

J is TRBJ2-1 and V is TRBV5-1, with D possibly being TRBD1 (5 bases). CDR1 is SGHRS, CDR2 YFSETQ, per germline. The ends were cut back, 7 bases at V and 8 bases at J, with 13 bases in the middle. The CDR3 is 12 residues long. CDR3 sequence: CASGYQGDEQFF. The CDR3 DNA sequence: TGCGCCAGCGGGTACCAGGGCGATGAGCAGTTCTTC. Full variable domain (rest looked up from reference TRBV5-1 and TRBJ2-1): KAGVTQTPRYLIKTRGQQVTLSCSPISGHRSVSWYQQTPGQGLQFLFEYFSETQRNKGNFPGRFSGRQFSNSRSEMNVSTLELGDSALYLCASGYQGDEQFFGPGTRLTVL.

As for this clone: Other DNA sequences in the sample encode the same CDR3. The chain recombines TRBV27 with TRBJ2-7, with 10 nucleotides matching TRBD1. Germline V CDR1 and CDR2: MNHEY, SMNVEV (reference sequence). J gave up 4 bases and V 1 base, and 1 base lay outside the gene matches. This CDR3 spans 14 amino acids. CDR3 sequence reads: CASSLLGQGYEQYF. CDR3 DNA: TGTGCCAGCAGTTTATTGGGACAGGGGTACGAGCAGTACTTC.

The chain's CDR3 is CASSQGAFFHQPQHF. The CDR3 DNA follows: TGTGCCAGCAGCCAGGGGGCGTTTTTTCATCAGCCCCAGCATTTT. The chain couples TRBV27 to TRBJ1-5, with TRBD1 matching over 8 bases. V shed 6 bases, J shed 5 bases, and the junction held 9 bases outside the gene matches. Germline CDR1 MNHEY, CDR2 SMNVEV (reference sequence). This CDR3 has 15 amino acids.

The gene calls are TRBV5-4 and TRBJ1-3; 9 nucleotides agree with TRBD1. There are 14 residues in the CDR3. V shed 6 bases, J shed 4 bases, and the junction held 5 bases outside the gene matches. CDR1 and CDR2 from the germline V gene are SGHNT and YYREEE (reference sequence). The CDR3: CASTRDRAGNTIYF. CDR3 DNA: TGTGCCAGCACTCGGGACAGGGCCGGAAACACCATATATTTT.

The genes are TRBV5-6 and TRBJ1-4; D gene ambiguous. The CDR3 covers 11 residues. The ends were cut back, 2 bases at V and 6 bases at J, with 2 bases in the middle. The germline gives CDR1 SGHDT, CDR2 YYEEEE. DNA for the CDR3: TGTGCCAGCAGCTTAGATGAAAAACTGTTTTTT. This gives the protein CASSLDEKLFF. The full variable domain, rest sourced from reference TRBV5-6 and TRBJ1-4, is DAGVTQSPTHLIKTRGQQVTLRCSPKSGHDTVSWYQQALGQGPQFIFQYYEEEERQRGNFPDRFSGHQFPNYSSELNVNALLLGDSALYLCASSLDEKLFFGSGTQLSVL.